The TCR beta chain described here comes from a study of blood T cell repertoires in COVID-19. Study in general: Samples representing acute and convalescent COVID-19 were sourced from the United States, Italy and Spain. T cells, B-cell-depleted T cells, or PBMCs supplied cDNA or gDNA.

This clone was picked up a small number of times. The CDR3 spans 16 residues. V shed 4 bases, J shed 6 bases, and the junction held 10 bases outside the gene matches. Germline V gives CDR1 SGHTA, CDR2 FQGTGA. Under the authors' procedure: Counts of nucleated cells, estimated from reference gene primer amplification, were obtained. Clones were read by immunoSEQ multiplex PCR, and TCRdb kept only the in-frame ones, dropping some. The V and J calls and clone size were taken over from that table, and D and trimming were inferred from the DNA. This sample has over 60,000 clones; 89% occur once, and the top ten carry approximately 10%.

Specimen: peripheral blood. The rearrangement uses TRBV7-3 and TRBJ2-3; 10 positions agree with TRBD2. The clonotype originates from a man older than 75 with acute or convalescent COVID-19. CDR3 sequence (DNA): TGTGCCAGCAGCTCCCGGGGAGCGGGGGGGCTGGATACGCAGTATTTT. Its translation: CASSSRGAGGLDTQYF.